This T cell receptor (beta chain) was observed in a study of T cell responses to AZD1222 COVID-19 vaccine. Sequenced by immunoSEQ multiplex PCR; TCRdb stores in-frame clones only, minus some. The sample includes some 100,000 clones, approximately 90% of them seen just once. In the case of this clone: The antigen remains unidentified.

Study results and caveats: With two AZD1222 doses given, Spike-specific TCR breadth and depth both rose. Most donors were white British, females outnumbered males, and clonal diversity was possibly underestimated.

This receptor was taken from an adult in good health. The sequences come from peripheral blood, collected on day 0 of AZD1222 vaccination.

The CDR3 nucleotides read TGTGCCAGCAGCTTACCTAGGCAGGGAGGGACGAATGAGCAGTTCTTC. It translates to CASSLPRQGGTNEQFF. The chain carries TRBV7-9 and TRBJ2-1, with 7 bases identical to TRBD2. The CDR3 totals 16 residues. The V and J ends lost 2 bases and 7 bases, in that order; junction bases with no gene match: 11. CDR1 is SEHNR, CDR2 FQNEAQ, per germline (reference sequence).